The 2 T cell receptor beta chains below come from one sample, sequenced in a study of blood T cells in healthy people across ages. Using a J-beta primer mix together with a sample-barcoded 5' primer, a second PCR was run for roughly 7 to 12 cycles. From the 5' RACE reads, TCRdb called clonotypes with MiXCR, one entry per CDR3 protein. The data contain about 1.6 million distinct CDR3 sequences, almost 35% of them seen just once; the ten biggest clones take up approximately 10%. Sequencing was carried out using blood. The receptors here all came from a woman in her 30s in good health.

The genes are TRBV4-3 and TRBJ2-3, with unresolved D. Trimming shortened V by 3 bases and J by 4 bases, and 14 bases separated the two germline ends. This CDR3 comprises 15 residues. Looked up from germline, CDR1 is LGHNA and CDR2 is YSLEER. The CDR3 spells CASSHQSTGSDTQYF. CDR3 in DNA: TGCGCCAGCAGCCATCAGAGCACGGGCTCAGATACGCAGTATTTT.

The CDR3 sequence: CASSQDGLGTKGYTF. CDR3 DNA sequence: TGTGCCAGCAGCCAAGATGGGCTCGGGACAAAAGGCTACACCTTC. The chain joins TRBV14 to TRBJ1-2, with D tentatively TRBD1 (6 bases). From germline, CDR1 is SGHDN and CDR2 FVKESK. The CDR3 loop spans 15 amino acids. Trimming took 0 bases from V and 8 from J, leaving 16 bases between them.